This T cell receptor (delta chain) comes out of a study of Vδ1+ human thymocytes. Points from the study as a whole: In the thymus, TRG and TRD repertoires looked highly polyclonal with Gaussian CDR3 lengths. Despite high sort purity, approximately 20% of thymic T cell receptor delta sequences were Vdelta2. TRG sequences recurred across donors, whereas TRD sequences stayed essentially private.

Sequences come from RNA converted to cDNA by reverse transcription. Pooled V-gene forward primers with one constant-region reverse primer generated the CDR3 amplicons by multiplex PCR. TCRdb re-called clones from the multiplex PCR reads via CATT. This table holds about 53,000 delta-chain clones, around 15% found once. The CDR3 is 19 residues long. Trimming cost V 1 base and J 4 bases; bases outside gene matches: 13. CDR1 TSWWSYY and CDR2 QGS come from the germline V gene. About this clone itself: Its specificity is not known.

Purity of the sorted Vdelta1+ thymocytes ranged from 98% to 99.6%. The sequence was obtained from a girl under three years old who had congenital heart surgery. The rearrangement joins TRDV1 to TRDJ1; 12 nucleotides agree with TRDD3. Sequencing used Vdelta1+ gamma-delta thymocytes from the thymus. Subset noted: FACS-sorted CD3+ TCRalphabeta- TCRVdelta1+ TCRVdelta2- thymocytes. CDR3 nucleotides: TGTGCTCTTGGGGAACACCTACGCCTACTGGGGGATACTGGCGATAAACTCATCTTT. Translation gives CALGEHLRLLGDTGDKLIF.